A single sample is the source of the 23 T cell receptor beta chains below, sequenced in a study of T-cell reconstitution after alpha-beta-depleted transplantation in children. Library preparation (for TCRbeta) was performed with unique molecular identifiers. One entry per CDR3 protein, called by TCRdb with MiXCR from the PCR reads. The data hold thousands of distinct CDR3 sequences, with more than 15% observed a single time. The specimen comprised PBMCs, mostly from graft donor cells, sampled 60 days after TCRalphabeta/CD19-depleted stem cell transplant. The receptors originated from a male patient between 5 and 17 years old who had a stem cell transplant for acute myeloid leukemia, so the T cells may come from the graft donor.

V usage is TRBV9 and J usage is TRBJ2-1; tentative D call: TRBD2 (6 bases). CDR3 size: 14 residues. Germline CDR1 is SGDLS and CDR2 is YYNGEE. The germline V and J ends were trimmed by 4 bases and 5 bases, with 13 bases remaining between them. This CDR3 is CASSPNTGDNEQFF. Here the CDR3 DNA reads TGTGCCAGCAGCCCCAATACGGGAGACAATGAGCAGTTCTTC.

V is TRBV20-1 and J is TRBJ1-2, with D uncertain. Germline lookup yields CDR1 DFQATT and CDR2 SNEGSKA (reference sequence). This CDR3 contains 13 residues. The ends were cut back, 6 bases at V and 0 bases at J, with 11 bases in the middle. The CDR3 protein is CSALDEPNYGYTF. The CDR3 region has the DNA TGCAGTGCGCTGGACGAGCCTAACTATGGCTACACCTTC.

J is TRBJ2-5 and V is TRBV20-1; 14 nucleotides agree with TRBD2. CDR3 length: 16 residues. Per the germline V gene, CDR1 is DFQATT and CDR2 is SNEGSKA (reference sequence). Trimming took 5 bases from V and 4 from J; bases not matched to a gene: 9. In nucleotides, the CDR3 is TGCAGTGCTGTCTCGGGAGGGACTAGCGGGAGAGAGACCCAGTACTTC. This gives the protein CSAVSGGTSGRETQYF.

The chain combines TRBV19 with TRBJ1-1, with TRBD1 matching over 7 bases. CDR1 and CDR2 from the germline V gene are LNHDA and SQIVND (reference sequence). V lost 5 bases to trimming and J lost 8 bases; unmatched junction nucleotides: 8. There are 13 residues in the CDR3. The CDR3 DNA sequence: TGTGCCAGTAGTTCCTGGGACAGACCCGAAGCTTTCTTT. Translated: CASSSWDRPEAFF.

This clonotype has more than one count but fewer than ten. V usage is TRBV5-1 and J usage is TRBJ1-1; D is ambiguous. Germline loops: CDR1 SGHRS, CDR2 YFSETQ. Trimming took off 0 bases at V and 5 bases at J, with 14 bases between the two ends. The CDR3 extends over 15 amino acids. The CDR3 loop reads CASSLAVGGRTEAFF. The CDR3 bases are TGCGCCAGCAGCTTGGCCGTGGGAGGGCGTACTGAAGCTTTCTTT.

V is TRBV10-3 and J is TRBJ2-3; 9 bases map to TRBD2. Trimming took 4 bases from V and 0 from J; bases not matched to a gene: 5. CDR3 length: 16 amino acids. CDR1 is ENHRY, CDR2 SYGVKD, per germline. CDR3 sequence reads: CAISALAGSSTDTQYF. CDR3 DNA: TGTGCCATCAGTGCACTAGCGGGCAGTAGCACAGATACGCAGTATTTT.

A few counts support this clonotype. The chain couples TRBV6-5 to TRBJ2-1; D call uncertain. CDR1 is MNHEY, CDR2 SVGAGI, per germline. The CDR3 contains 14 residues. V was clipped by 2 bases and J by 12 bases, with 17 bases between them. The CDR3 nucleotides read TGTGCCAGCAGTTACCCCGGTGGAAATGTCGGGCAGTTCTTC. The encoded protein is CASSYPGGNVGQFF.

The chain has TRBV4-3 and TRBJ2-1; tentatively, D is TRBD2 (5 bases). Germline-derived CDR1 and CDR2 are LGHNA and YSLEER. This CDR3 has 13 residues. Trimming cost V 3 bases and J 3 bases, with 6 bases left between them. The CDR3 DNA reads as TGCGCCAGCAGCCACGGACTCTACAATGAGCAGTTCTTC. It translates to CASSHGLYNEQFF.

V is TRBV11-1 and J is TRBJ2-2; D remains unclear. The CDR3 has 15 residues. The germline V gene has CDR1 SGHAT and CDR2 FQDESV (reference sequence). V gave up 3 bases and J gave up 4 bases, with 12 bases separating them. The CDR3 sequence is CASSLGNYGTGELFF. The CDR3 DNA reads TGTGCCAGCAGCTTGGGAAACTACGGCACCGGGGAGCTGTTTTTT. The full variable domain, completed using reference TRBV11-1 and TRBJ2-2, is EAEVAQSPRYKITEKSQAVAFWCDPISGHATLYWYRQILGQGPELLVQFQDESVVDDSQLPKDRFSAERLKGVDSTLKIQPAELGDSAMYLCASSLGNYGTGELFFGEGSRLTVL.

With respect to this clonotype: One end of the junction is discordant with germline, which a read error may explain. The gene calls are TRBV3-1 and TRBJ2-6; 8 positions agree with TRBD1. CDR3 size: 17 residues. Germline V gene data show CDR1 as LGHDT and CDR2 as YNNKEL (reference sequence). The CDR3 DNA reads TGTGCCACCAGCCACGGACAGGGAAACACTGGGGCCAACGTCCTGACTTTC. It specifies CATSHGQGNTGANVLTF.

The chain has TRBV28 and TRBJ1-1; unclear D gene. The CDR3 consists of 12 residues. Germline lookup yields CDR1 MDHEN and CDR2 SYDVKM. V shed 6 bases and J shed 3 bases, with 8 bases lying between them. The CDR3 loop reads CASSKYYTEAFF. As DNA, the CDR3 is TGTGCCAGCAGCAAATATTACACTGAAGCTTTCTTT.

This clonotype was found a few times. The CDR3 spells CATSRDWGTDTQYF. In DNA form, the CDR3 reads TGTGCCACCAGCAGAGATTGGGGCACAGATACGCAGTATTTT. The chain recombines TRBV15 with TRBJ2-3; unclear D gene. Germline-derived CDR1 and CDR2 are LNHNV and YYDKDF (reference sequence). Deletions cut 0 bases from V and 1 base from J, with 5 bases between. This CDR3 is 14 amino acids long. The full variable domain, in which reference TRBV15 and TRBJ2-3 provide the parts outside the CDR3, is DAMVIQNPRYQVTQFGKPVTLSCSQTLNHNVMYWYQQKSSQAPKLLFHYYDKDFNNEADTPDNFQSRRPNTSFCFLDIRSPGLGDTAMYLCATSRDWGTDTQYFGPGTRLTVL.

There are a few counts of this clonotype. The chain couples TRBV28 to TRBJ2-6; D gene ambiguous. V was clipped by 2 bases and J by 5 bases, with 13 bases between them. This CDR3 region has 16 residues. Germline V gene lookup returns CDR1 MDHEN and CDR2 SYDVKM. The CDR3 region is CASSLAGNRRANVLTF. CDR3 DNA: TGTGCCAGCAGTTTAGCAGGTAACCGTAGGGCCAACGTCCTGACTTTC.

This clonotype is labeled medium-sized. The V and J genes are TRBV5-4 and TRBJ2-1, with 8 bases fitting TRBD1. The germline gives CDR1 SGHNT, CDR2 YYREEE (reference sequence). Trimming at V came to 4 bases and at J to 5 bases, leaving 8 bases not matched to a gene. The length of the CDR3 is 15 residues. CDR3 in DNA: TGTGCCAGCAGCCCCCGACAGGGGCGTCACAATGAGCAGTTCTTC. Translation: CASSPRQGRHNEQFF.

This chain connects TRBV28 to TRBJ1-4; TRBD1 matches 10 bases. V lost 7 bases and J lost 10; bases outside the gene matches: 6. Germline assignment: CDR1 MDHEN and CDR2 SYDVKM. The CDR3 is made up of 13 amino acids. In DNA form, the CDR3 reads TGTGCCAGCATCACGGGACAGGGGATAAAACTGTTTTTT. Translation gives CASITGQGIKLFF.

Only a few counts were recorded for this clonotype. CDR3 DNA: TGTGCCAGCAGCTTAAAGGGGGGGTGGACTAGCGGCTACAATGAGCAGTTCTTC. Translation: CASSLKGGWTSGYNEQFF. The genes are TRBV7-3 and TRBJ2-1; TRBD2 matches at 10 bases. The CDR3 has 18 amino acids. J lost 3 bases, V lost 1 base, and 9 bases had no gene match. Looked up from germline, CDR1 is SGHTA and CDR2 is FQGTGA.

This clonotype was observed a handful of times. The chain is built from TRBV2 and TRBJ1-2; no clear D. The CDR3 runs to 14 residues. Germline values: CDR1 SNHLY, CDR2 FYNNEI. The V gene lost 6 bases and the J gene lost 0 bases, with 11 bases spanning the gap. The chain's CDR3 is CASSPLSANYGYTF. CDR3 bases: TGTGCCAGCAGCCCTCTCAGCGCTAACTATGGCTACACCTTC.

This clonotype was seen a handful of times. The chain recombines TRBV28 with TRBJ1-5, with 12 positions matching TRBD1. Looked up from germline, CDR1 is MDHEN and CDR2 is SYDVKM. The ends lost 4 bases at V and 6 bases at J; junction bases unmatched: 7. CDR3 length: 16 amino acids. CDR3 in amino acids: CASSSRDRGHSQPQHF. The DNA of the CDR3 is TGTGCCAGCAGTTCTCGGGACAGGGGGCATTCTCAGCCCCAGCATTTT.

This clonotype is judged medium-sized. This sequence joins TRBV5-5 and TRBJ2-1; 7 bases map to TRBD2. Germline V CDR1 and CDR2: SGHKS, YYEKEE (reference sequence). V lost 3 bases and J lost 7; bases outside the gene matches: 1. The CDR3 covers 12 residues. CDR3 in amino acids: CASSSGGNEQFF. CDR3 DNA: TGTGCCAGCAGCTCGGGGGGAAATGAGCAGTTCTTC. Combining the CDR3 with reference TRBV5-5 and TRBJ2-1 gives the whole variable domain DAGVTQSPTHLIKTRGQQVTLRCSPISGHKSVSWYQQVLGQGPQFIFQYYEKEERGRGNFPDRFSARQFPNYSSELNVNALLLGDSALYLCASSSGGNEQFFGPGTRLTVL.

This clonotype has a handful of counts. The rearrangement uses TRBV6-5 and TRBJ2-3; 15 bases map to TRBD2. The CDR3 totals 19 residues. V shed 0 bases, J shed 1 base, and the junction held 5 bases outside the gene matches. Germline loops: CDR1 MNHEY, CDR2 SVGAGI. CDR3 in DNA: TGTGCCAGCAGTTACTCGATTTGGACTAGCGGGAGGGGCACAGATACGCAGTATTTT. It specifies CASSYSIWTSGRGTDTQYF.

This clonotype is medium-sized by share. The V gene is TRBV27, the J gene TRBJ2-1; D is uncertain. Trimming removed 3 bases from V and 4 bases from J, with 13 bases in between. Per germline, CDR1 MNHEY and CDR2 SMNVEV (reference sequence). The CDR3 is made up of 15 amino acids. CDR3: CASSLGSSLYNEQFF. The CDR3 DNA is TGTGCCAGCAGTTTGGGGTCCTCGCTTTACAATGAGCAGTTCTTC.

Judged by abundance, this clonotype is medium-sized. The chain couples TRBV7-2 to TRBJ2-1, with D unclear. From germline, CDR1 is SGHTA and CDR2 FQGNSA. The CDR3 runs to 13 residues. The V and J ends lost 4 bases and 7 bases respectively, with 11 bases between them. This chain's CDR3 is CASSSMARNEQFF. The CDR3 coding sequence is TGTGCCAGCAGCTCAATGGCTAGGAATGAGCAGTTCTTC.

This clonotype qualifies as medium-sized. J is TRBJ2-3 and V is TRBV2; possible D gene TRBD1, 5 bases. The CDR3 consists of 14 residues. Germline V gene sequence: CDR1 SNHLY, CDR2 FYNNEI. V gave up 4 bases and J gave up 3 bases, with 11 bases separating them. The CDR3 region has the DNA TGTGCCAGCAGTGTTACAGGAGAGACAGATACGCAGTATTTT. As protein: CASSVTGETDTQYF.